This T cell receptor (beta chain) was identified during a study of blood T cell repertoires in COVID-19. Overall study context: Acute and convalescent COVID-19 specimens originated in the United States, Italy and Spain. T cells, B-cell-depleted T cells, or PBMCs supplied cDNA or gDNA.

Original data processing: Reference gene primer amplification gave nucleated cell count estimates. Sequencing used immunoSEQ multiplex PCR; TCRdb keeps in-frame clones, though not all of them. V, J and clone size reflect that table, while D and trimming were determined from the DNA. This sample has roughly 260,000 clones, with about 91% found just once. The Seattle patients joined while their infection was active and were tracked longitudinally afterward. This CDR3 comprises 17 residues. Germline lookup yields CDR1 SGHVS and CDR2 FQNEAQ. V lost 5 bases, J lost 5 bases, and 17 bases stayed unmatched. This chain joins TRBV7-8 and TRBJ2-7; TRBD2 matches at 8 bases. The TCR sequence derives from a person under 35 with COVID-19, enrolled during active disease. The sample taken for sequencing was peripheral blood. The CDR3 bases are TGTGCCAGCAGCCCGGGTCTTAAACCGGGACTAGACGACGAGCAGTACTTC. Translating it yields CASSPGLKPGLDDEQYF.